This TCR beta chain emerged from a study of regulatory T cells in long-lasting Graves disease. Time point here: persistent/refractory GD, antithyroid drugs over 5 years with positive TRAb. PBMCs were the source of the RNA used for TCR sequencing. CDR1 and CDR2 from the germline V gene are LGHDT and YNNKEL (reference sequence). Between the trimmed V and J ends, which lost 0 bases and 0 bases, there was a span of 8 bases. The CDR3 is 15 amino acids. Construction of TCR beta libraries relied on iRepertoire HTBI primers and on Arm-PCR targeting CDR3 regions. One entry per CDR3 protein results from TCRdb running MiXCR on the multiplex PCR reads. The table includes more than 650,000 distinct CDR3 sequences, around 32% detected once.

The origin of this receptor is a female donor with Graves disease. The chain links TRBV3-1 to TRBJ1-2, with D uncertain. The sample consisted of peripheral blood mononuclear cells (PBMCs), taken when the disease was refractory, from a patient treated with antithyroid drugs. This CDR3 reads CASSQDFTANYGYTF. CDR3 DNA: TGTGCCAGCAGCCAAGATTTCACAGCTAACTATGGCTACACCTTC.